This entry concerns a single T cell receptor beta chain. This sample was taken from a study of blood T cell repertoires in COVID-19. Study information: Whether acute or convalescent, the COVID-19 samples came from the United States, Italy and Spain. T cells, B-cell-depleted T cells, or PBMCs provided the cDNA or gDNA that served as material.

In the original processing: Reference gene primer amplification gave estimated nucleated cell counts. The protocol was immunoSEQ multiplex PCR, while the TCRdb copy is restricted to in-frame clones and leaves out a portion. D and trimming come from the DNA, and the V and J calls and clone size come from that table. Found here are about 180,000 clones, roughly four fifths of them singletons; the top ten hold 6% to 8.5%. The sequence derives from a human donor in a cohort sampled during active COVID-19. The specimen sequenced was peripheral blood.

The chain's CDR3 is CASSFGQIQFF. In DNA form, the CDR3 reads TGTGCCAGCAGTTTTGGACAGATACAGTTCTTC. The rearrangement joins TRBV12-3 or TRBV12-4 to TRBJ2-1; TRBD1 is a possible D gene (6 bases). CDR3 length: 11 residues. V was cut by 3 bases and J by 13 bases, with 10 bases left in between.